This T cell receptor (beta chain) stems from a study of T cell changes during pregnancy in multiple sclerosis. Measured with immunoSEQ multiplex PCR; TCRdb has only the in-frame clones, and not every one. The sample lists over 85,000 clones; approximately 90% were seen once. This CDR3 has 12 amino acids. V was cut by 6 bases and J by 6 bases, with 8 bases left in between. Germline values: CDR1 MNHNS, CDR2 SASEGT. The chain combines TRBV6-1 with TRBJ2-2; D remains unclear. Sequences were derived from peripheral blood, sampled in the first trimester of pregnancy. The sequence was obtained from a female donor in good health, enrolled as a control in a pregnancy study. The CDR3: CASSQVAGELFF. In DNA, the CDR3 is TGTGCCAGCAGCCAGGTTGCCGGGGAGCTGTTTTTT.